Sequencing of this T cell receptor (beta chain) was carried out in a study of CD8+CD57+ T cells in acquired aplastic anemia. Across the study: Sorted cells (CD4+ and CD8+) yielded DNA amounts that averaged around 3.1 ug. Researchers reported that healthy donors averaged about 10 million reads for CD4+ cells.

Profiling of TCR beta VDJ combinations and CDR3 sequences used genomic DNA as template. TCRdb independently ran MiXCR on the reads; one entry per CDR3 protein. This sample yields 33,000 or so distinct CDR3 sequences, of which about 77% are seen a single time; over 20% belongs to the top ten. Germline values: CDR1 DFQATT, CDR2 SNEGSKA (reference sequence). The V gene lost 0 bases and the J gene lost 0 bases, with 9 bases spanning the gap. The CDR3 contains 14 residues. The origin of this receptor is a human donor in good health, serving as a control. The sample taken for sequencing was sorted CD4+, CD8+, or CD8+CD57+ T cells (not recorded which) from PBMCs. The chain has TRBV20-1 and TRBJ2-7; the D is unclear. CDR3 sequence reads: CSARDLSSSYEQYF. CDR3 nucleotides: TGCAGTGCTAGAGATCTGTCGTCCTCCTACGAGCAGTACTTC.